This T cell receptor (beta chain) was obtained from a study of somatic mutations in cytotoxic T cells in rheumatoid arthritis. As for this clone: Its specificity is unknown.

Findings and caveats of the study: Adjustment for multiple comparisons was not applied to the slight TRBV07 underrepresentation observed in rheumatoid arthritis patients.

The CDR3 runs 15 residues. J gave up 2 bases and V 6 bases, and 8 bases lay outside the gene matches. Looked up from germline, CDR1 is LNHDA and CDR2 is SQIVND (reference sequence). The protocol was immunoSEQ multiplex PCR, while the TCRdb copy is restricted to in-frame clones and leaves out a portion. The table has just over 20,000 clones, around four fifths seen once. The clonotype comes from an adult with rheumatoid arthritis. Sequences were obtained from CD8+ T cells sorted from blood. The rearrangement links TRBV19 to TRBJ1-1; 8 positions agree with TRBD1. In DNA, the CDR3 is TGTGCCAGTAGAGTGGACAGGGCTCCAAACACTGAAGCTTTCTTT. Translating it yields CASRVDRAPNTEAFF.